This T cell receptor beta chain was sequenced for a study of blood T cell repertoires in COVID-19. V dropped 0 bases and J dropped 9 bases, with 16 bases sitting between them. This CDR3 spans 15 amino acids. From germline, CDR1 is SGHRS and CDR2 YFSETQ. Per the authors' pipeline: Nucleated cell number was recorded as an estimate derived from reference gene primer amplification. Using immunoSEQ multiplex PCR, the repertoire was profiled, and TCRdb retains in-frame clones only, with some absent. V, J and clone size were drawn from that table, and D and trimming were deduced from the DNA. Counted here are some 450,000 clones, 80% to 90% occurring once; the ten biggest clones make up more than 0.7%.

Sample: peripheral blood. V and J are TRBV5-1 and TRBJ2-1, with a tentative D call TRBD2 (6 bases). This clonotype was obtained from a man aged 18 to 35 with COVID-19, enrolled during active disease. CDR3 amino acids: CASSLGGTESSEQFF. As DNA, the CDR3 is TGCGCCAGCAGCTTGGGCGGGACCGAATCTTCTGAGCAGTTCTTC. Drawing the rest from reference TRBV5-1 and TRBJ2-1, the complete variable domain is KAGVTQTPRYLIKTRGQQVTLSCSPISGHRSVSWYQQTPGQGLQFLFEYFSETQRNKGNFPGRFSGRQFSNSRSEMNVSTLELGDSALYLCASSLGGTESSEQFFGPGTRLTVL.